Below are 10 T cell receptor beta chains sequenced from a single sample in a study of identical twins. TCRdb reanalysed the 5' RACE reads using MiXCR and keeps one entry per CDR3 protein. The sample lists approximately 210,000 distinct CDR3 sequences; 5% to 7% were seen once. Separately, the same data were catalogued under a study of T cells expressing NK-cell markers.

Sequenced material: CD8+ T cells sorted from blood. Receptor source: a woman aged 18-29 years in good health.

This clonotype was seen ten or more times. V usage is TRBV6-1 and J usage is TRBJ1-5; no reliable D call. CDR1 and CDR2 from the germline V gene are MNHNS and SASEGT. The V end lost 6 bases, the J end lost 3 bases, and 15 bases lay between the germline ends. The CDR3 spans 15 residues. The CDR3: CASSLSPAINQPQHF. The DNA for the CDR3 is TGTGCCAGCAGCCTCTCCCCGGCGATCAATCAGCCCCAGCATTTT.

At least ten counts were recorded for this clonotype. CDR3 region: CASKEGTTDTQYF. In DNA form, the CDR3 reads TGTGCCAGCAAGGAGGGCACGACAGATACGCAGTATTTT. The chain joins TRBV12-3 or TRBV12-4 to TRBJ2-3; TRBD2 is a possible D gene (6 bases). This CDR3 contains 13 residues. Trimming shortened V by 7 bases and J by 3 bases, and 11 bases separated the two germline ends.

On this clonotype itself: A junction boundary mismatches the germline segment, possibly from a read error. The rearrangement uses TRBV6-5 and TRBJ2-2; D is possibly TRBD1 or TRBD2 (5 bases each). Germline assignment: CDR1 MNHEY and CDR2 SVGAGI. The CDR3 is made up of 17 amino acids. The DNA of the CDR3 is TGTGCCAGCAGTTCGATCGGGGACGGATCGAACACCGGGGAGATGTTTTTT. Amino acids: CASSSIGDGSNTGEMFF.

This clonotype was detected many times. The V call is TRBV11-2, the J call TRBJ2-1; D ambiguous. Trimming removed 6 bases at V and 9 bases at J, with 9 bases between. The CDR3 is 11 residues long. The germline gives CDR1 SGHAT, CDR2 FQNNGV. The CDR3 spells CASSLGSEQFF. CDR3 DNA sequence: TGTGCCAGCAGTTTGGGCAGTGAGCAGTTCTTC.

In this sample, this clonotype turned up many times. The genes are TRBV20-1 and TRBJ2-1, with D unresolved. This CDR3 comprises 14 residues. CDR1 is DFQATT, CDR2 SNEGSKA, per germline (reference sequence). Trimming shortened V by 1 base and J by 4 bases, and 11 bases separated the two germline ends. CDR3 sequence: CSARGAADYNEQFF. CDR3 sequence (DNA): TGCAGTGCTAGAGGAGCAGCAGATTACAATGAGCAGTTCTTC.

The chain recombines TRBV9 with TRBJ2-2; D possibly uses TRBD1 or TRBD2 (5 bases each). The CDR3 is 16 amino acids. Per germline, CDR1 SGDLS and CDR2 YYNGEE. V gave up 0 bases and J gave up 0 bases, with 9 bases separating them. The CDR3 nucleotides read TGTGCCAGCAGCGTAGTGGGGCGGGCGAACACCGGGGAGCTGTTTTTT. Amino acid sequence: CASSVVGRANTGELFF.

The V call is TRBV4-2, the J call TRBJ2-5; 10 bases map to TRBD2. CDR3 size: 15 residues. Germline-derived CDR1 and CDR2 are LGHNA and YNFKEQ. The V segment lost 2 bases and the J segment 4 bases; nucleotides outside the gene matches: 4. The CDR3 nucleotides read TGTGCCAGCAGCCAAACTAGCGGGAAGGGAGAGACCCAGTACTTC. Encoded protein: CASSQTSGKGETQYF.

This clonotype came up a few times. The chain has TRBV2 and TRBJ2-6; 12 bases agree with TRBD1. Per the germline V gene, CDR1 is SNHLY and CDR2 is FYNNEI. With 8 bases clipped from V and 3 bases from J, the junction kept 5 bases outside the gene matches. This CDR3 has 16 amino acids. The CDR3 region is CASFGTGGFGANVLTF. The CDR3 bases are TGTGCCAGCTTTGGGACAGGGGGCTTTGGGGCCAACGTCCTGACTTTC.

The chain couples TRBV4-3 to TRBJ2-7; tentatively, D is TRBD2 (5 bases). The CDR3 loop spans 14 amino acids. CDR1 and CDR2 from the germline V gene are LGHNA and YSLEER. V shed 4 bases and J shed 3 bases, with 13 bases lying between them. The CDR3 spells CASSPGEGSYEQYF. For the CDR3, the DNA is TGCGCCAGCAGCCCCGGGGAAGGGAGCTACGAGCAGTACTTC.

There are many counts of this clonotype. J is TRBJ2-7 and V is TRBV2; D might be TRBD1 (6 bases). V lost 4 bases and J lost 3, with 19 bases in between. The CDR3 loop spans 16 amino acids. Germline V gene lookup returns CDR1 SNHLY and CDR2 FYNNEI. CDR3 loop: CASSGNREFKVYEQYF. The CDR3 region has the DNA TGTGCCAGCAGTGGTAACAGGGAATTTAAGGTCTACGAGCAGTACTTC.